A selection of T cell receptor beta chains follows, all from one sample in a study of cytomegalovirus exposure and HLA in healthy donors. Here immunoSEQ multiplex PCR was the method, and the copy in TCRdb shows in-frame clones only, minus some. The data contain more than 80,000 clones, roughly four fifths of them singletons. Specimen: PBMCs. These receptor sequences come from a man in his fifties in good health and CMV-seronegative. Each CDR3 is given with its conserved first and last residue. D genes are given only for firm matches. Size tells how often a clone was seen (once, few, many) or the class of an expanded clone, and some rows leave it out.

TRBJ1-2,-,TRBV6-1,-,CASSERLYGYTF,TGTGCCAGCAGTGAACGACTCTATGGCTACACCTTC
TRBJ2-7,-,TRBV21-1,-,CASSKVGGDSYEQYF,TGTGCCAGCAGCAAAGTTGGCGGGGACTCCTACGAGCAGTACTTC
TRBJ2-6,-,TRBV5-4,-,CASSGDSGANVLTF,TGTGCCAGCAGCGGGGACTCCGGGGCCAACGTCCTGACTTTC
TRBJ1-5,-,TRBV25-1,-,CASSEFGQPRPQHF,TGTGCCAGCAGTGAATTCGGACAGCCTCGGCCCCAGCATTTT
TRBJ2-5,-,TRBV19,-,CASRPRSEGSQETQYF,TGTGCCAGTAGACCGAGGTCGGAGGGGTCCCAAGAGACCCAGTACTTC
TRBJ1-2,-,TRBV19,-,CASSRDWVYGYTF,TGTGCCAGTAGTCGGGACTGGGTCTATGGCTACACCTTC
TRBJ1-1,-,TRBV18,-,CASSPQTGSTEAFF,TGTGCCAGCTCACCCCAAACAGGGAGCACTGAAGCTTTCTTT
TRBJ2-1,-,TRBV6-1,-,CASSEVGARRRNEQFF,TGTGCCAGCAGTGAAGTGGGGGCCCGACGCCGCAATGAGCAGTTCTTC
TRBJ1-6,-,TRBV5-8,TRBD1,CASSRGPSPLHF,TGTGCCAGCAGCAGGGGGCCTTCACCCCTCCACTTT
TRBJ2-3,-,TRBV27,-,CASSSGGTRGRDTQYF,TGTGCCAGCAGTTCAGGGGGGACTAGGGGAAGGGATACGCAGTATTTT
TRBJ2-3,-,TRBV4-1,TRBD1,CASSQTRDRGLRTDTQYF,TGCGCCAGCAGCCAAACCCGGGACAGGGGGTTGCGTACAGATACGCAGTATTTT
TRBJ2-3,-,TRBV6-6,TRBD2,CASTSGTSRDTQYF,TGTGCCAGCACCTCCGGGACTAGTCGAGATACGCAGTATTTT
TRBJ1-2,-,TRBV27,-,CASSLTGDGYTF,TGTGCCAGCAGTTTAACCGGGGATGGCTACACCTTC
TRBJ1-2,-,TRBV7-2,-,CASSLVGQLGNYGYTF,TGTGCCAGCAGCTTAGTTGGACAGTTGGGGAATTATGGCTACACCTTC
TRBJ1-1,few,TRBV6-6,TRBD1,CASSQGQPNTEAFF,TGTGCCAGCAGTCAGGGACAGCCGAACACTGAAGCTTTCTTT
TRBJ1-6,-,TRBV7-9,-,CASSRDSFNSPLHF,TGTGCCAGCAGCCGAGACAGCTTTAATTCACCCCTCCACTTT